This T cell receptor beta chain was sequenced during a study of shared clonotypes between healthy human individuals. Study overall: CD8 memory received one plate per donor, CD8 naive two, CD4 memory three and CD4 naive three. Study-wide points: Clonotype sharing among the donors was expected to vary with sequencing depth.

In regard to this clone: Antigen specificity is unknown.

TCRdb's copy holds only in-frame clones and misses some; the assay was immunoSEQ multiplex PCR. Of around 980,000 clones in the sample, around three quarters were seen once. The V gene's germline CDR1 is KGHSH and CDR2 LQKENI. Trimming removed 0 bases from V and 6 bases from J; junction bases left unmatched: 8. The CDR3 contains 16 residues. Sequenced input: memory CD4+ T cells from PBMCs. Subset described: CD45RA-negative fraction. The clonotype was recovered from a man aged 18 to 30 in good health. Some clones in this sample may be carry-over from other donors' samples. V gene TRBV18 combines with J gene TRBJ2-3; 8 nucleotides align to TRBD2. The CDR3 sequence is CASSPPRQAGEDTQYF. The CDR3 DNA follows: TGTGCCAGCTCACCACCCCGCCAAGCGGGAGAGGATACGCAGTATTTT.